This T cell receptor beta chain stems from a study of regulatory T cells in long-lasting Graves disease. With iRepertoire HTBI primers and Arm-PCR of CDR3 regions, TCR beta libraries were built. TCRdb re-called the multiplex PCR reads with MiXCR, one entry per CDR3 protein. Found here are over 300,000 distinct CDR3 sequences, roughly a fifth of them singletons; the top ten hold 25% to 30%. Per germline, CDR1 LNHDA and CDR2 SQIVND (reference sequence). The CDR3 sequence is 15 residues long. V was pared by 10 bases and J by 6 bases, with 10 bases of the junction left unmatched. The time point here: persistent/refractory GD, antithyroid drugs over 5 years with positive TRAb. Construction of the TCR library relied on RNA isolated from PBMCs. EDTA tubes held roughly 9.9 milliliters of peripheral blood from each patient. Findings and caveats of the study: Newly diagnosed patients shared more than 750 public clonotypes; persistent patients shared around 2,500.

This clonotype was detected only a few times. The antigen is not known. The rearrangement links TRBV19 to TRBJ1-5; TRBD1 matches 12 bases. The starting material was peripheral blood mononuclear cells (PBMCs), obtained when the disease was refractory, from a patient treated with antithyroid drugs. This TCR was sampled from a female donor with Graves disease. This CDR3 is CATSSGTGGSQPQHF. As DNA, the CDR3 is TGTGCCACTTCCTCCGGGACAGGGGGCAGTCAGCCCCAGCATTTT.